This T cell receptor (beta chain) was sequenced in a study of shared clonotypes between healthy human individuals. CDR3 length: 16 residues. The V gene's germline CDR1 is SGHTA and CDR2 FQGTGA. V was trimmed by 2 bases and J by 0 bases, leaving 12 bases between them. The table came from immunoSEQ multiplex PCR; TCRdb's copy has only in-frame clones and leaves some out. The sample includes about 2.3 million clones, around 92% of them seen just once. Study results and limitations: The naive CD4 repertoires of a handful of donors were compared, and roughly 5% of clonotypes were shared.

Notes on this clone: Its antigen is unknown.

The sample taken for sequencing was naive CD4+ T cells from PBMCs. As for subset: CD45RA+ positively selected. V gene TRBV7-3 combines with J gene TRBJ2-3; D remains ambiguous. This TCR was recovered from a man aged 18 to 35 in good health. Some clones in this sample may be carry-over from other donors' samples. CDR3 protein: CASSLLGVLSTDTQYF. The CDR3 nucleotides read TGTGCCAGCAGCTTACTCGGCGTCCTAAGCACAGATACGCAGTATTTT. The variable domain in full, completed from reference TRBV7-3 and TRBJ2-3, reads GAGVSQTPSNKVTEKGKYVELRCDPISGHTALYWYRQSLGQGPEFLIYFQGTGAADDSGLPNDRFFAVRPEGSVSTLKIQRTERGDSAVYLCASSLLGVLSTDTQYFGPGTRLTVL.